Below are 17 T cell receptor beta chains sequenced from a single sample in a study of blood T cell repertoires in COVID-19 (dated by TCRdb to the early 2020s). Libraries were built with the immunoSEQ multiplex PCR assay. TCRdb re-hosts the immuneACCESS table, in-frame sequences only. Its copies lack some clones; in the studies checked, an unresolved V gene accounts for under half of them, and the cause for the rest is not known. The sample table shows about 64,000 clones, and 65% to 80% are seen once. Together, the top ten hold less than 6% of the sample. Sequences were obtained from peripheral blood. Receptors were obtained from a human donor in a cohort sampled during active COVID-19.

This clone has just a few counts. V is TRBV24-1 and J is TRBJ1-6; a weak D match, TRBD1 (6 bases). The V end was cut by 3 bases, the J end by 3 bases, with 14 bases between. Germline-derived CDR1 and CDR2 are KGHDR and SFDVKD. This CDR3 is 17 amino acids long. This CDR3 reads CATSDGGQGGYNSPLHF. The CDR3 coding sequence is TGTGCCACCAGTGATGGGGGACAAGGTGGCTATAATTCACCCCTCCACTTT.

V is TRBV5-1 and J is TRBJ1-5, with 9 bases matching TRBD1. CDR3 length equals 17 residues. V lost 5 bases, J lost 0 bases, and 9 bases stayed unmatched. Germline assignment: CDR1 SGHRS and CDR2 YFSETQ. CDR3 residues: CASRAGTGIDSNQPQHF. CDR3 DNA: TGCGCCAGCAGGGCCGGGACAGGGATCGATAGCAATCAGCCCCAGCATTTT.

The chain is built from TRBV5-6 and TRBJ2-3, with 13 bases matching TRBD2. This CDR3 is built from 18 residues. The V segment lost 1 base and the J segment 4 bases; nucleotides outside the gene matches: 9. Germline values: CDR1 SGHDT, CDR2 YYEEEE. The CDR3 region is CASSLRTSGGAGADTQYF. The CDR3 DNA reads as TGTGCCAGCAGCTTGCGTACTAGCGGGGGGGCAGGCGCAGATACGCAGTATTTT.

The rearrangement links TRBV5-1 to TRBJ2-7; D possibly corresponds to TRBD2 (7 bases). From germline, CDR1 is SGHRS and CDR2 YFSETQ. This CDR3 is 15 amino acids long. Trimming pared 2 bases from V and 7 bases from J, leaving 19 bases between. For the CDR3, the DNA is TGCGCCAGCAGCTTCGGGGGGCGGGCGGTGAGTGAGCAGTACTTC. Translating gives CASSFGGRAVSEQYF.

As for this clone: A read error may account for a junction end that differs from germline. This chain links TRBV9 with TRBJ2-2, with 8 bases identical to TRBD1. From germline, CDR1 is SGDLS and CDR2 YYNGEE. This CDR3 has 17 residues. The CDR3 DNA is TGTGCCAGCAGCGAAAGGGGGGACAGGCCGAAGACCGGGGAGCTGTTTTTT. Encoded protein: CASSERGDRPKTGELFF. Combining the CDR3 with reference TRBV9 and TRBJ2-2 gives the whole variable domain DSGVTQTPKHLITATGQRVTLRCSPRSGDLSVYWYQQSLDQGLQFLIQYYNGEERAKGNILERFSAQQFPDLHSELNLSSLELGDSALYFCASSERGDRPKTGELFFGEGSRLTVL.

This clone was recorded once. The chain uses TRBV2 and TRBJ2-1; 10 nucleotides align to TRBD2. The junction had 7 bases not matched to a gene; V was cut back by 6 bases and J by 2 bases. The CDR3 covers 16 residues. CDR1 and CDR2 (germline): SNHLY, FYNNEI. CDR3 sequence reads: CASSIQAGGTYNEQFF. CDR3 coding DNA: TGTGCCAGCAGCATACAAGCGGGGGGGACCTACAATGAGCAGTTCTTC.

The CDR3 DNA reads as TGTGCCACCTCTGGGACAGGGAGTATCGAGCAGTACTTC. This sequence encodes CATSGTGSIEQYF. The chain recombines TRBV6-5 with TRBJ2-7; 9 bases fit TRBD1. V was clipped by 10 bases and J by 6 bases; unmatched bases: 10. This CDR3 is 13 amino acids long. Germline lookup yields CDR1 MNHEY and CDR2 SVGAGI.

CDR3 amino acids: CAISESGLAGGNSYNEQFF. CDR3 bases: TGTGCCATCAGTGAGTCGGGTCTAGCGGGGGGCAACTCCTACAATGAGCAGTTCTTC. The chain employs TRBV10-3 and TRBJ2-1, with 11 positions matching TRBD2. The CDR3 sequence is 19 residues long. Germline assignment: CDR1 ENHRY and CDR2 SYGVKD. V gave up 0 bases and J gave up 0 bases; unmatched junction bases: 7.

V usage is TRBV3-1 (or the pseudogene TRBV3-2) and J usage is TRBJ1-2; D is perhaps TRBD1 (6 bases). CDR1 is LGHDT, CDR2 YNNKEL, per germline (reference sequence). The CDR3 contains 12 residues. V was cut by 6 bases and J by 4 bases, with 9 bases left in between. CDR3 nucleotides: TGTGCCAGCAGACAGGGCGTCTATGGCTACACCTTC. Residues: CASRQGVYGYTF.

This clone has a single count. CDR3 in DNA: TGTGCCACCGGACAGGACCCTAGCACAGATACGCAGTATTTT. Its translation is CATGQDPSTDTQYF. The gene calls are TRBV6-5 and TRBJ2-3; TRBD1 agrees at 7 bases. Trimming removed 10 bases from V and 0 bases from J; junction bases left unmatched: 7. This CDR3 is built from 14 residues. Per germline, CDR1 MNHEY and CDR2 SVGAGI.

V usage is TRBV5-8 and J usage is TRBJ2-7; D possibly corresponds to TRBD1 (5 bases). The CDR3 length is 14 residues. Germline V gene sequence: CDR1 SGHTS, CDR2 YDEGEE. The V and J ends lost 4 bases and 3 bases respectively, with 14 bases between them. CDR3 region: CASSVDSTLYEQYF. The DNA for the CDR3 is TGTGCCAGCAGCGTAGACAGTACGCTCTACGAGCAGTACTTC.

V gene TRBV7-9 combines with J gene TRBJ1-2; 9 positions match TRBD1. J lost 2 bases, V lost 3 bases, and 4 bases had no gene match. This CDR3 contains 15 residues. CDR1 and CDR2 from the germline V gene are SEHNR and FQNEAQ (reference sequence). This CDR3 is CASSLGQGVNYGYTF. The CDR3 bases are TGTGCCAGCAGCTTGGGACAGGGCGTAAACTATGGCTACACCTTC.

The CDR3: CASSPGTGTDQPQHF. Here the CDR3 DNA reads TGCGCCAGCAGCCCCGGGACAGGGACGGATCAGCCCCAGCATTTT. The genes are TRBV5-1 and TRBJ1-5; 9 bases align to TRBD1. The CDR3 contains 15 residues. V lost 4 bases, J lost 5 bases, and 7 bases stayed unmatched. Germline-derived CDR1 and CDR2 are SGHRS and YFSETQ. The complete variable domain, with remaining parts taken from reference TRBV5-1 and TRBJ1-5, reads KAGVTQTPRYLIKTRGQQVTLSCSPISGHRSVSWYQQTPGQGLQFLFEYFSETQRNKGNFPGRFSGRQFSNSRSEMNVSTLELGDSALYLCASSPGTGTDQPQHFGDGTRLSIL.

The genes are TRBV27 and TRBJ1-6; perhaps TRBD1 as D (5 bases). Germline loops: CDR1 MNHEY, CDR2 SMNVEV (reference sequence). The germline V and J ends were trimmed by 5 bases and 4 bases, with 18 bases remaining between them. The CDR3 length is 17 residues. The CDR3 loop reads CASSPSGGGSYNSPLHF. In DNA form, the CDR3 reads TGTGCCAGCAGTCCCTCCGGGGGAGGGTCGTATAATTCACCCCTCCACTTT.

This clone showed up many times. The junction shows a germline mismatch at one end, possibly a read error. The chain uses TRBV6-5 and TRBJ2-7; 8 nucleotides agree with TRBD2. Germline loops: CDR1 MNHEY, CDR2 SVGAGI. There are 15 residues in the CDR3. CDR3 sequence (DNA): TGTGCCAGCAGGCCCGGGGGGGGGACCTCCCACGAGCAGTACTTC. Translation gives CASRPGGGTSHEQYF.

The rearrangement links TRBV24-1 to TRBJ2-5; 7 bases agree with TRBD1. This CDR3 has 15 residues. The J segment lost 4 bases and the V segment lost 4 bases, leaving 8 bases of the junction unmatched. CDR1 and CDR2 (germline): KGHDR, SFDVKD. The CDR3 region is CATSEQGIWAETQYF. The CDR3 region has the DNA TGTGCCACCAGTGAACAGGGGATATGGGCAGAGACCCAGTACTTC.

This clone was seen once. The chain recombines TRBV9 with TRBJ1-1, with 7 nucleotides matching TRBD1. V was clipped by 3 bases and J by 3 bases; unmatched bases: 8. This CDR3 region has 15 residues. The germline V gene has CDR1 SGDLS and CDR2 YYNGEE. CDR3 amino acids: CASSAQYGTDTEAFF. The CDR3 nucleotides read TGTGCCAGCAGCGCTCAGTACGGGACAGACACTGAAGCTTTCTTT.